Included here is one T cell receptor beta chain sequence, with context. Sequencing was performed with immunoSEQ multiplex PCR; in TCRdb, only in-frame clones are kept and a portion is missing. The data contain about 39,000 clones, about four fifths of them singletons. The sample originates from a study of blood T cell repertoires in COVID-19. On the study more broadly: Material from acute and convalescent COVID-19 was sourced from the United States, Italy and Spain.

The CDR3 is made up of 15 amino acids. V trimming: 6 bases; J trimming: 8 bases; junction bases outside the gene matches: 8. Looked up from germline, CDR1 is KGHSY and CDR2 is FQNENV. This chain links TRBV16 with TRBJ1-4, with 11 positions matching TRBD1. The receptor comes from a man aged 65 to 79 with acute or convalescent COVID-19. The sequencing input was peripheral blood. The CDR3 DNA reads TGTGCCAGCAGACCCACCGGGACAGGGGGGGAAAAACTGTTTTTT. Translated, it gives CASRPTGTGGEKLFF.